Included here is one TCR beta chain sequence, with context. This sample is part of a study of blood T cell repertoires in COVID-19. Overall study context: COVID-19 samples, acute and convalescent, were from the United States, Italy and Spain.

Per germline, CDR1 KGHDR and CDR2 SFDVKD. The V gene lost 3 bases and the J gene lost 4 bases, with 17 bases spanning the gap. The CDR3 is made up of 16 amino acids. Under the authors' procedure: Scientists estimated how many nucleated cells there were by amplifying reference gene primers. Produced via immunoSEQ multiplex PCR; TCRdb's table is partial and in-frame only. V, J and clone size are those of that table, while D and trimming were read from the DNA. The sample has 83,000 or so clones; around 80% are singletons. V and J are TRBV24-1 and TRBJ2-5; possibly TRBD2 for D (5 bases). Sequenced material: peripheral blood. The sequence came from a human donor in a cohort sampled during active COVID-19. The CDR3 sequence is CATSDTRAGIIETQYF. In DNA form, the CDR3 reads TGTGCCACCAGTGATACGAGGGCCGGGATAATAGAGACCCAGTACTTC.